The 31 T cell receptor beta chains in this list originate from one sample, sequenced in a study of blood T cell repertoires in COVID-19. Profiled with immunoSEQ multiplex PCR; TCRdb holds only in-frame clones, not every one. The sample lists roughly 24,000 clones, roughly four fifths occurring once. Sequenced: peripheral blood. These receptors originate from a man aged 65-85 years with acute or convalescent COVID-19.

The gene calls are TRBV7-9 and TRBJ1-2, with 8 positions matching TRBD1. The CDR3 runs to 14 residues. Germline trimming cut 5 bases from V and 4 bases from J; bases unmatched to any gene: 6. Germline CDR1 reads SEHNR; CDR2 reads FQNEAQ (reference sequence). The CDR3 nucleotides are TGTGCCAGCAGCGTGGGACAGGAGGGCTATGGCTACACCTTC. Its translation is CASSVGQEGYGYTF.

The CDR3 spells CASSLTGLGGYTF. CDR3 coding DNA: TGTGCCAGCAGTTTGACCGGACTGGGGGGCTACACCTTC. The chain recombines TRBV27 with TRBJ1-2; D call uncertain. The CDR3 is 13 amino acids. V was cut by 3 bases and J by 8 bases, with 13 bases left in between. Germline V lookup: CDR1 MNHEY, CDR2 SMNVEV (reference sequence).

This chain joins TRBV27 and TRBJ2-1; 12 bases are a match to TRBD2. The CDR3 has 15 residues. CDR1 MNHEY and CDR2 SMNVEV come from the germline V gene (reference sequence). With 4 bases clipped from V and 4 bases from J, the junction kept 2 bases outside the gene matches. The CDR3 reads CASSWGLAGYNEQFF. The CDR3 region has the DNA TGTGCCAGCAGTTGGGGACTAGCGGGTTACAATGAGCAGTTCTTC.

The rearrangement links TRBV15 to TRBJ1-5; D unclear. The CDR3 contains 18 residues. Germline assignment: CDR1 LNHNV and CDR2 YYDKDF (reference sequence). V was clipped by 0 bases and J by 4 bases, with 19 bases between them. The CDR3 region is CATSRDLFLAEKNQPQHF. The CDR3 DNA follows: TGTGCCACCAGCAGAGATCTCTTTCTGGCAGAAAAGAATCAGCCCCAGCATTTT.

This chain joins TRBV29-1 and TRBJ2-7; TRBD2 matches at 8 bases. V dropped 5 bases and J dropped 0; count of bases not matched to a gene: 3. Germline CDR1 is SQVTM and CDR2 is ANQGSEA. The CDR3 is 13 amino acids. The CDR3 nucleotides read TGCAGCGTTCGTAGCGGGATCTCCTACGAGCAGTACTTC. This gives the protein CSVRSGISYEQYF.

This clone was picked up a small number of times. The rearrangement links TRBV5-6 to TRBJ2-1, with a weak D call TRBD2 (5 bases). V lost 0 bases, J lost 0 bases, and 10 bases lay in between. The germline V gene has CDR1 SGHDT and CDR2 YYEEEE. This CDR3 is 16 amino acids long. The chain's CDR3 is CASSLDIGSSYNEQFF. CDR3 nucleotides: TGTGCCAGCAGCTTGGATATAGGGAGCTCCTACAATGAGCAGTTCTTC.

The gene calls are TRBV24-1 and TRBJ2-1, with D perhaps TRBD2 (7 bases). CDR1 and CDR2 from the germline V gene are KGHDR and SFDVKD. V shed 5 bases and J shed 8 bases, with 15 bases lying between them. CDR3 length: 14 residues. The CDR3 loop is CATSGRGRADEQFF. CDR3 bases: TGTGCCACCAGTGGGCGGGGGCGCGCAGATGAGCAGTTCTTC.

The rearrangement joins TRBV7-2 to TRBJ2-2; 9 nucleotides match TRBD1. The CDR3 runs 14 residues. V lost 5 bases to trimming and J lost 7 bases; unmatched junction nucleotides: 5. Germline-derived CDR1 and CDR2 are SGHTA and FQGNSA. CDR3 amino acids: CASSQDRGSGELFF. The DNA for the CDR3 is TGTGCCAGCAGCCAGGACAGGGGAAGCGGGGAGCTGTTTTTT. Supplemented by reference TRBV7-2 and TRBJ2-2, the full variable domain reads GAGVSQSPSNKVTEKGKDVELRCDPISGHTALYWYRQSLGQGLEFLIYFQGNSAPDKSGLPSDRFSAERTGGSVSTLTIQRTQQEDSAVYLCASSQDRGSGELFFGEGSRLTVL.

V usage is TRBV19 and J usage is TRBJ2-5; a possible D gene is TRBD1 (6 bases). Between the trimmed V and J ends, which lost 1 base and 1 base, there was a span of 10 bases. The V gene's germline CDR1 is LNHDA and CDR2 SQIVND (reference sequence). This CDR3 is built from 15 residues. CDR3 sequence (DNA): TGTGCCAGTAGTATAGCCCAGGGGTCCCAAGAGACCCAGTACTTC. Protein sequence: CASSIAQGSQETQYF.

V usage is TRBV30 and J usage is TRBJ2-7, with TRBD1 identical over 9 bases. Looked up from germline, CDR1 is GTSNPN and CDR2 is SVGIG (reference sequence). The V segment lost 1 base and the J segment 6 bases; nucleotides outside the gene matches: 4. The CDR3 consists of 13 residues. CDR3 residues: CAWSGDRVGEQYF. DNA of the CDR3: TGTGCCTGGAGTGGGGACAGGGTGGGCGAGCAGTACTTC. Together with reference TRBV30 and TRBJ2-7, the CDR3 gives the full variable domain: SQTIHQWPATLVQPVGSPLSLECTVEGTSNPNLYWYRQAAGRGLQLLFYSVGIGQISSEVPQNLSASRPQDRQFILSSKKLLLSDSGFYLCAWSGDRVGEQYFGPGTRLTVT.

This rearrangement joins TRBV28 to TRBJ1-2; tentatively, D is TRBD1 (5 bases). The CDR3 is made up of 13 amino acids. From germline, CDR1 is MDHEN and CDR2 SYDVKM. Trimming removed 2 bases at V and 8 bases at J, with 12 bases between. CDR3 sequence reads: CASSLEAGWGYTF. DNA of the CDR3: TGTGCCAGCAGTTTAGAGGCAGGGTGGGGCTACACCTTC.

This chain connects TRBV5-5 to TRBJ2-2, with D uncertain. CDR3 size: 13 residues. V dropped 0 bases and J dropped 6 bases, with 6 bases sitting between them. Germline V gives CDR1 SGHKS, CDR2 YYEKEE (reference sequence). In DNA, the CDR3 is TGTGCCAGCAGCTTGGATCCCGCCGGGGAGCTGTTTTTT. Its translation: CASSLDPAGELFF.

The genes are TRBV27 and TRBJ2-2; perhaps TRBD2 as D (5 bases). Germline CDR1 MNHEY, CDR2 SMNVEV (reference sequence). The CDR3 runs to 16 residues. V was pared by 2 bases and J by 0 bases, with 10 bases between. The CDR3 loop reads CASSLQDLTNTGELFF. The CDR3, as DNA: TGTGCCAGCAGTTTACAGGACTTGACGAACACCGGGGAGCTGTTTTTT.

The CDR3 bases are TGCAGTGCTAGTTTCGGGAGTTCACAGTTCTTC. Amino acids: CSASFGSSQFF. The genes are TRBV20-1 and TRBJ2-1, with D possibly TRBD2 on 6 matching bases. CDR1 and CDR2 (germline): DFQATT, SNEGSKA (reference sequence). The V gene lost 3 bases and the J gene lost 13 bases, with 13 bases spanning the gap. The CDR3 contains 11 residues.

The rearrangement joins TRBV24-1 to TRBJ2-3; TRBD2 matches at 8 bases. The CDR3 has 14 residues. From germline, CDR1 is KGHDR and CDR2 SFDVKD. J lost 2 bases, V lost 5 bases, and 2 bases had no gene match. CDR3 bases: TGTGCCACCAGTGTAGCGGGATTCACAGATACGCAGTATTTT. It specifies CATSVAGFTDTQYF.

The CDR3, as DNA: TGTGCCAGCAGTCAGGCAGGGGGGCAGCCCCAGCATTTT. Translated, it gives CASSQAGGQPQHF. The genes are TRBV6-5 and TRBJ1-5; TRBD1 matches at 7 bases. The CDR3 loop spans 13 amino acids. Germline V gives CDR1 MNHEY, CDR2 SVGAGI. The junction had 5 bases not matched to a gene; V was cut back by 5 bases and J by 7 bases.

This rearrangement joins TRBV18 to TRBJ2-3; tentative D call: TRBD1 (5 bases). V lost 6 bases, J lost 3 bases, and 13 bases lay in between. CDR1 and CDR2 from the germline V gene are KGHSH and LQKENI. There are 14 residues in the CDR3. In nucleotides, the CDR3 is TGTGCCAGCTCGCGCCAATCAGGGACAGATACGCAGTATTTT. Translation: CASSRQSGTDTQYF.

This clone has a single count. J is TRBJ2-7 and V is TRBV9; a possible D gene is TRBD2 (6 bases). Germline values: CDR1 SGDLS, CDR2 YYNGEE. The CDR3 covers 13 residues. V was cut by 0 bases and J by 4 bases, with 8 bases left in between. The CDR3 reads CASSVEEGYEQYF. In DNA form, the CDR3 reads TGTGCCAGCAGCGTAGAGGAGGGGTACGAGCAGTACTTC.

The chain recombines TRBV6-5 with TRBJ1-5; D is possibly TRBD1 (6 bases). Trimming removed 4 bases at V and 11 bases at J, with 12 bases between. This CDR3 has 12 amino acids. CDR1 MNHEY and CDR2 SVGAGI come from the germline V gene. This CDR3 reads CASSSTGRTQHF. The CDR3 DNA is TGTGCCAGCAGTTCGACAGGTCGCACCCAGCATTTT.

This sequence joins TRBV11-1 and TRBJ2-7; 9 positions match TRBD1. There are 15 residues in the CDR3. The germline V gene encodes CDR1 SGHAT and CDR2 FQDESV (reference sequence). V gave up 1 base and J gave up 2 bases; unmatched junction bases: 3. The CDR3: CASSLDRTGAYEQYF. As DNA, the CDR3 is TGTGCCAGCAGCTTAGACCGGACAGGGGCCTACGAGCAGTACTTC. The variable domain in full, completed from reference TRBV11-1 and TRBJ2-7, reads EAEVAQSPRYKITEKSQAVAFWCDPISGHATLYWYRQILGQGPELLVQFQDESVVDDSQLPKDRFSAERLKGVDSTLKIQPAELGDSAMYLCASSLDRTGAYEQYFGPGTRLTVT.

The rearrangement joins TRBV5-3 to TRBJ1-6; 7 nucleotides line up with TRBD1. TRBV5-3 is noted as an ORF with a role that remains uncertain. The length of the CDR3 is 15 residues. The trim removed 3 bases at V and 5 bases at J, leaving 5 bases unmatched. This CDR3 is CARSSTGQHNSPLHF. The CDR3 coding sequence is TGTGCCAGAAGCTCGACGGGACAGCATAATTCACCCCTCCACTTT.

This clone was counted between two and nine times. The chain has TRBV30 and TRBJ1-3; D remains unclear. The germline gives CDR1 GTSNPN, CDR2 SVGIG (reference sequence). The CDR3 loop spans 15 amino acids. Trimming pared 3 bases from V and 2 bases from J, leaving 14 bases between. The CDR3 spells CAWSITFSAGNTIYF. The CDR3 region has the DNA TGTGCCTGGAGCATAACCTTTTCAGCTGGAAACACCATATATTTT.

J is TRBJ2-5 and V is TRBV28; TRBD1 is a possible D gene (5 bases). CDR1 is MDHEN and CDR2 is SYDVKM in the germline V gene. V lost 5 bases and J 2 bases, leaving 12 bases between the germline ends. This CDR3 has 14 residues. Here the CDR3 DNA reads TGTGCCAGCAGTCTTATCAGGGATCAAGAGACCCAGTACTTC. Translating gives CASSLIRDQETQYF. Variable domain in full (rest from reference TRBV28 and TRBJ2-5): DVKVTQSSRYLVKRTGEKVFLECVQDMDHENMFWYRQDPGLGLRLIYFSYDVKMKEKGDIPEGYSVSREKKERFSLILESASTNQTSMYLCASSLIRDQETQYFGPGTRLLVL.

The rearrangement uses TRBV30 and TRBJ1-1, with D possibly matching TRBD1 (5 bases). The CDR3 is 11 residues long. Germline assignment: CDR1 GTSNPN and CDR2 SVGIG (reference sequence). V was trimmed by 2 bases and J by 8 bases, leaving 9 bases between them. In nucleotides, the CDR3 is TGTGCCTGGAGTCCCCCAGGGGAAGCTTTCTTT. This gives the protein CAWSPPGEAFF.

The genes are TRBV5-4 and TRBJ1-6; 10 bases are a match to TRBD1. The germline V gene has CDR1 SGHNT and CDR2 YYREEE (reference sequence). The CDR3 spans 15 residues. The V gene end was trimmed by 3 bases and the J gene end by 10 bases; junction bases not matched to a gene: 7. The CDR3 DNA reads as TGTGCCAGCAGCTCTGGACAGGGGGGAGTGTCACCCCTCCACTTT. Amino acids: CASSSGQGGVSPLHF.

The rearrangement joins TRBV5-1 to TRBJ2-5, with 9 bases aligning to TRBD2. V shed 2 bases, J shed 1 base, and the junction held 6 bases outside the gene matches. From germline, CDR1 is SGHRS and CDR2 YFSETQ. The CDR3 consists of 16 residues. CDR3 in amino acids: CASSFGLAGPQETQYF. In nucleotides, the CDR3 is TGCGCCAGCAGCTTTGGGCTAGCGGGACCCCAAGAGACCCAGTACTTC. The full variable domain, rest sourced from reference TRBV5-1 and TRBJ2-5, is KAGVTQTPRYLIKTRGQQVTLSCSPISGHRSVSWYQQTPGQGLQFLFEYFSETQRNKGNFPGRFSGRQFSNSRSEMNVSTLELGDSALYLCASSFGLAGPQETQYFGPGTRLLVL.

This chain links TRBV5-1 with TRBJ2-5; the match to TRBD1 covers 7 bases. The V gene end was trimmed by 4 bases and the J gene end by 3 bases; junction bases not matched to a gene: 6. Germline loops: CDR1 SGHRS, CDR2 YFSETQ. The CDR3 consists of 14 residues. The DNA for the CDR3 is TGCGCCAGCAGCCTGACAGGGCCGGAAGAGACCCAGTACTTC. It translates to CASSLTGPEETQYF.

The sample holds a few counts of this clone. The rearrangement uses TRBV5-1 and TRBJ1-2, with TRBD1 as a possible D gene (6 bases). The length of the CDR3 is 13 residues. Germline V lookup: CDR1 SGHRS, CDR2 YFSETQ. V lost 0 bases to trimming and J lost 8 bases, with 11 bases between them. CDR3 amino acids: CASSLESGEGYTF. The CDR3 DNA follows: TGCGCCAGCAGCTTGGAGTCAGGGGAAGGCTACACCTTC. Full variable domain (remainder filled in from reference TRBV5-1 and TRBJ1-2): KAGVTQTPRYLIKTRGQQVTLSCSPISGHRSVSWYQQTPGQGLQFLFEYFSETQRNKGNFPGRFSGRQFSNSRSEMNVSTLELGDSALYLCASSLESGEGYTFGSGTRLTVV.

This clone was recorded only once. The chain couples TRBV19 to TRBJ1-3; no definite D call. The CDR3 sequence is 15 residues long. Looked up from germline, CDR1 is LNHDA and CDR2 is SQIVND (reference sequence). V was shortened by 10 bases and J by 3 bases, with 19 bases between the two germline ends. Here the CDR3 reads CATQRSERLGNTIYF. The CDR3 DNA follows: TGTGCCACCCAAAGGAGTGAACGGCTTGGAAACACCATATATTTT.

This clone was seen only a few times. The chain combines TRBV7-9 with TRBJ2-1, with TRBD1 matching over 7 bases. Germline lookup yields CDR1 SEHNR and CDR2 FQNEAQ (reference sequence). The CDR3 extends over 13 amino acids. V was pared by 5 bases and J by 6 bases, with 4 bases of the junction left unmatched. The chain's CDR3 is CASSATGSNEQFF. For the CDR3, the DNA is TGTGCCAGCAGCGCGACAGGGTCCAATGAGCAGTTCTTC. Together with reference TRBV7-9 and TRBJ2-1, the CDR3 gives the full variable domain: DTGVSQNPRHKITKRGQNVTFRCDPISEHNRLYWYRQTLGQGPEFLTYFQNEAQLEKSRLLSDRFSAERPKGSFSTLEIQRTEQGDSAMYLCASSATGSNEQFFGPGTRLTVL.

The chain links TRBV5-1 to TRBJ2-3, with 11 bases aligning to TRBD2. The CDR3 contains 21 residues. Trimming cost V 0 bases and J 4 bases; bases outside gene matches: 19. In germline, CDR1 is SGHRS, CDR2 YFSETQ. CDR3 sequence: CASSLVLYSGGDLGRSDTQYF. As DNA, the CDR3 is TGCGCCAGCAGCTTGGTTCTCTATAGCGGGGGGGATTTAGGTCGCTCAGATACGCAGTATTTT.